The table lists the clone carrying this TCR beta chain with many counts. V was pared by 5 bases and J by 4 bases, with 7 bases between. This CDR3 comprises 12 residues. Looked up from germline, CDR1 is SGHTA and CDR2 is FQGNSA. From the RT-PCR reads, TCRdb called clonotypes with MiXCR, one entry per CDR3 protein. The data contain roughly 500,000 distinct CDR3 sequences, roughly a quarter of them singletons. This sample stems from a study of response to subunit inactivated influenza vaccine. The data also belong to a second study, concerning T cells expressing NK-cell markers. Turning to that study: TCR beta cDNA was generated via 5'RACE template switching incorporating UMIs.

Sequences were derived from CD4+ T cells sorted from PBMCs, sampled 12 days after vaccination. J is TRBJ2-3 and V is TRBV7-2; D not certain. The origin of this receptor is a middle-aged man who received an inactivated influenza vaccine. CDR3 bases: TGTGCCAGCAGCCCTGGCTCAGATACGCAGTATTTT. Protein sequence: CASSPGSDTQYF.